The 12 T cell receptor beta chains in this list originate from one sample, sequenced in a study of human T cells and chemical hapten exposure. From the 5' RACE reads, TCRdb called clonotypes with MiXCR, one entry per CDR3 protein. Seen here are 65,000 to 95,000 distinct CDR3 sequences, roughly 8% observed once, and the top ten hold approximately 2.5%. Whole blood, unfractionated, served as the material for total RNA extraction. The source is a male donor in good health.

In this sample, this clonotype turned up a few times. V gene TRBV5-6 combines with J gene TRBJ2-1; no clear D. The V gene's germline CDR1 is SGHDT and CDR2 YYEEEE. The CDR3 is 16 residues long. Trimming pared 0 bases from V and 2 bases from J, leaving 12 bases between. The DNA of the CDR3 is TGTGCCAGCAGCTTGGCGGAGTCCAGTCCCTACAATGAGCAGTTCTTC. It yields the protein CASSLAESSPYNEQFF.

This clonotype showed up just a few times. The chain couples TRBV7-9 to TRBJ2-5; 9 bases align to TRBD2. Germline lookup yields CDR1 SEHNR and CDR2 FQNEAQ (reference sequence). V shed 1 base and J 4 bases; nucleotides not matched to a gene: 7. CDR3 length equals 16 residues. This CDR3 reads CASSLVAGGPRETQYF. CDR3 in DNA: TGTGCCAGCAGCTTAGTTGCGGGAGGGCCACGAGAGACCCAGTACTTC.

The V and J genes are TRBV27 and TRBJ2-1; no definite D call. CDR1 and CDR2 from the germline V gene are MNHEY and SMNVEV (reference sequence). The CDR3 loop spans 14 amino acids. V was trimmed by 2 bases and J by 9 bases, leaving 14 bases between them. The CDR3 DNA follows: TGTGCCAGCAGTTTAGGGCCCCTGGTAGCTGAGCAGTTCTTC. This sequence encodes CASSLGPLVAEQFF.

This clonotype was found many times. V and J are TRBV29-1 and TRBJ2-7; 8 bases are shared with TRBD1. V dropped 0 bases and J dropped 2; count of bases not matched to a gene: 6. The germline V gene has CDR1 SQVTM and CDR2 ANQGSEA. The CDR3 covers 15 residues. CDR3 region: CSVEDPGTGAYEQYF. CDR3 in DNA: TGCAGCGTTGAAGATCCAGGGACAGGTGCCTACGAGCAGTACTTC.

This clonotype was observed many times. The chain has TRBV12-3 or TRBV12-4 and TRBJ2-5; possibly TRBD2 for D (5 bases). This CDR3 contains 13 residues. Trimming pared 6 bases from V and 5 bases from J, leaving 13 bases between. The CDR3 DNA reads TGTGCCAGCAGCCCAGCGGAAGGGGAGACCCAGTACTTC. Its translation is CASSPAEGETQYF.

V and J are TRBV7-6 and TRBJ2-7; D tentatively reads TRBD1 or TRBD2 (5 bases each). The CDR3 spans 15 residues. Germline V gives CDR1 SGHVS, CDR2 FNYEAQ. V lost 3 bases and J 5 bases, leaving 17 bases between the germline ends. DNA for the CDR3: TGTGCCAGCAGCTTTTCGGGGACGCCAGTCCACGAGCAGTACTTC. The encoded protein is CASSFSGTPVHEQYF.

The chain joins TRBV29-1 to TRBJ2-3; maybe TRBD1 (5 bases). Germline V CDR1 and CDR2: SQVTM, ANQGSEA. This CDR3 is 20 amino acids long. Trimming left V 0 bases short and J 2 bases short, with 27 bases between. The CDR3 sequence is CSVEDFPGPLESGATDTQYF. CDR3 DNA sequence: TGCAGCGTTGAAGATTTCCCCGGACCTCTCGAAAGTGGGGCCACAGATACGCAGTATTTT.

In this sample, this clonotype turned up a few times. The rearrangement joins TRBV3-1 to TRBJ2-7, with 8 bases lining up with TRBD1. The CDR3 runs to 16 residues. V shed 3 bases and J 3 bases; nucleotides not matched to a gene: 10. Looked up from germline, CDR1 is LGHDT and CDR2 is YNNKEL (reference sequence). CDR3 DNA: TGTGCCAGCAGCCACCCCCCCGGGACAGGCTACTACGAGCAGTACTTC. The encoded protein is CASSHPPGTGYYEQYF.

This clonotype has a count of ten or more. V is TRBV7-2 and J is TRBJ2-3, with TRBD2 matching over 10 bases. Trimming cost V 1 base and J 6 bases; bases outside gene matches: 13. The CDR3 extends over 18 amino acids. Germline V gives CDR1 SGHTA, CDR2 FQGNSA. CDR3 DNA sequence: TGTGCCAGCAGCTTAGTTCCTAGCGGGAGTCTCGGGAGTGATACGCAGTATTTT. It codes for CASSLVPSGSLGSDTQYF.

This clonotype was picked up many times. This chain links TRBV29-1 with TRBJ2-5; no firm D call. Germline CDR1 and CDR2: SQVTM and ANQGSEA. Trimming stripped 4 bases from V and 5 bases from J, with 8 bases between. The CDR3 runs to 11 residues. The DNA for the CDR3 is TGCAGCGTTGGGGTATACGAGACCCAGTACTTC. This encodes CSVGVYETQYF.

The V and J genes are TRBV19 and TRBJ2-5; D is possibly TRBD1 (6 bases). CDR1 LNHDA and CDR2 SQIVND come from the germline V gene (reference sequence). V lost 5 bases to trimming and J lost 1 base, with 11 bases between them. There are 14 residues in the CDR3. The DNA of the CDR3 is TGTGCCAGTAGTTCGGGACACCTCCAAGAGACCCAGTACTTC. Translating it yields CASSSGHLQETQYF.

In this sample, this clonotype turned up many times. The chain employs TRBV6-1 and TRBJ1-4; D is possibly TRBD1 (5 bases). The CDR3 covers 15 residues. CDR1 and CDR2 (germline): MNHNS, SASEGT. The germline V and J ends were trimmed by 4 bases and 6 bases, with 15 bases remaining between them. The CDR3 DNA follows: TGTGCCAGCAGTGCGTCAGGGTCCGGAGATGAAAAACTGTTTTTT. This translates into CASSASGSGDEKLFF.